Listed below are T cell receptor beta chains from one sample, sequenced in a study of T cells in Graves' hyperthyroidism and ophthalmopathy. TCRdb passed the multiplex PCR reads through MiXCR, listing each CDR3 protein once. The sample holds approximately 560,000 distinct CDR3 sequences, approximately 14% seen once. The specimen sequenced was blood. The receptors were gathered from a woman aged 25-40 years with Graves' hyperthyroidism. Each CDR3 is given with its conserved first and last residue. Each record gives: V gene, J gene, CDR3 length, CDR3 protein.

v_call: TRBV2; j_call: TRBJ1-5; cdr3_length: 13; cdr3_aa: CASQQYSNQPQHF
v_call: TRBV18; j_call: TRBJ2-2; cdr3_length: 15; cdr3_aa: CASSHDTANTGELFF
v_call: TRBV15; j_call: TRBJ2-1; cdr3_length: 17; cdr3_aa: CATSRDGGLAGINEQFF
v_call: TRBV9; j_call: TRBJ2-1; cdr3_length: 16; cdr3_aa: CASSVENLAGNNEQFF
v_call: TRBV28; j_call: TRBJ1-1; cdr3_length: 14; cdr3_aa: CASSLTGKFTEAFF
v_call: TRBV3-1; j_call: TRBJ2-3; cdr3_length: 16; cdr3_aa: CASSQEGFPSTDTQYF
v_call: TRBV12-5; j_call: TRBJ2-7; cdr3_length: 17; cdr3_aa: CASGLTRTSGDHYEQYF
v_call: TRBV9; j_call: TRBJ1-5; cdr3_length: 14; cdr3_aa: CASSVGTGNQPQHF
v_call: TRBV30; j_call: TRBJ1-4; cdr3_length: 15; cdr3_aa: CAWSVQDGANEKLFF
v_call: TRBV12-3/TRBV12-4; j_call: TRBJ2-3; cdr3_length: 15; cdr3_aa: CASSLASGGTDTQYF
v_call: TRBV13; j_call: TRBJ2-4; cdr3_length: 18; cdr3_aa: CASSGDFSHRDREFIQYF
v_call: TRBV24-1; j_call: TRBJ2-5; cdr3_length: 13; cdr3_aa: CATSDSRKETQYF
v_call: TRBV2; j_call: TRBJ2-5; cdr3_length: 13; cdr3_aa: CASGMAGQETQYF
v_call: TRBV10-1; j_call: TRBJ2-2; cdr3_length: 15; cdr3_aa: CASSGTSGNTGELFF
v_call: TRBV28; j_call: TRBJ1-5; cdr3_length: 14; cdr3_aa: CASGGNRPNQPQHF
v_call: TRBV20-1; j_call: TRBJ2-3; cdr3_length: 17; cdr3_aa: CSASSPLAGGPIDTQYF
v_call: TRBV3-1; j_call: TRBJ1-2; cdr3_length: 13; cdr3_aa: CASSQPPGYGYTF
v_call: TRBV20-1; j_call: TRBJ2-2; cdr3_length: 15; cdr3_aa: CSARDAGKNTGELFF
v_call: TRBV27; j_call: TRBJ2-1; cdr3_length: 14; cdr3_aa: CASSLGAGHNEQFF
v_call: TRBV20-1; j_call: TRBJ2-7; cdr3_length: 18; cdr3_aa: CSARDLWTSGRSSYEQYF
v_call: TRBV11-2; j_call: TRBJ2-2; cdr3_length: 16; cdr3_aa: CASSPTSGSRTGELFF
v_call: TRBV3-1; j_call: TRBJ1-1; cdr3_length: 14; cdr3_aa: CASSQGGGGTEAFF
v_call: TRBV6-2/TRBV6-3; j_call: TRBJ1-1; cdr3_length: 15; cdr3_aa: CASSRGAQGIAEAFF
v_call: TRBV24-1; j_call: TRBJ1-1; cdr3_length: 13; cdr3_aa: CATSDLRLHEAFF
v_call: TRBV7-8; j_call: TRBJ1-5; cdr3_length: 16; cdr3_aa: CASSAQGSGGNQPQHF
v_call: TRBV4-1; j_call: TRBJ2-7; cdr3_length: 15; cdr3_aa: CASSQGTGAHYEQYF
v_call: TRBV11-2; j_call: TRBJ1-1; cdr3_length: 14; cdr3_aa: CASSLGDANTEAFF
v_call: TRBV7-2; j_call: TRBJ2-2; cdr3_length: 17; cdr3_aa: CASSIRTSGRGTGELFF
v_call: TRBV15; j_call: TRBJ2-7; cdr3_length: 14; cdr3_aa: CATSRVLDTYEQYF
v_call: TRBV2; j_call: TRBJ2-2; cdr3_length: 12; cdr3_aa: CASNRNTGELFF
v_call: TRBV3-1; j_call: TRBJ2-7; cdr3_length: 15; cdr3_aa: CASSQDRQTLYEQYF
v_call: TRBV12-3/TRBV12-4; j_call: TRBJ2-3; cdr3_length: 16; cdr3_aa: CASSFNGLAGGDTQYF
v_call: TRBV18; j_call: TRBJ2-3; cdr3_length: 14; cdr3_aa: CASSPDTSTDTQYF